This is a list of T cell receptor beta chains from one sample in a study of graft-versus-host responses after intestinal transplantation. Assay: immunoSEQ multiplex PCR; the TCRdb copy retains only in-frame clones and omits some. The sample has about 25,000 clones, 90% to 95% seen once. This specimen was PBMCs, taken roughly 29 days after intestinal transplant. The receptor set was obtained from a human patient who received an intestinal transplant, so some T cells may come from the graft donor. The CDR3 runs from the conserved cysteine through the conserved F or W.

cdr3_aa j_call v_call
CAWSEVLAGNYEQYF TRBJ2-7 TRBV30
CASSATTGAYNEQFF TRBJ2-1 TRBV5-1
CASSRVEETGELFF TRBJ2-2 TRBV7-3
CASSLDPYEQYF TRBJ2-7 TRBV7-2
CASSLRDIYGYTF TRBJ1-2 TRBV5-4
CASSEGQSTYEQYF TRBJ2-7 TRBV2
CASSSQTSSYNEQFF TRBJ2-1 TRBV7-2
CASSLPGGGGHNEQFF TRBJ2-1 TRBV5-8
CASRESYNEQFF TRBJ2-1 TRBV25-1
CASSPGQGALREQYF TRBJ2-7 TRBV6-5
CASRYLPASGKETQYF TRBJ2-5 TRBV27
CASSWEGLVDTQYF TRBJ2-3 TRBV28
CASSTGTTTEAFF TRBJ1-1 TRBV5-6
CASSTAEQGAYGYTF TRBJ1-2 TRBV7-8
CATSRELVQETQYF TRBJ2-5 TRBV15
CASSLGTTRFTDTQYF TRBJ2-3 TRBV18
CASSEFRGSEKLFF TRBJ1-4 TRBV2
CASSLGREYNEQFF TRBJ2-1 TRBV27